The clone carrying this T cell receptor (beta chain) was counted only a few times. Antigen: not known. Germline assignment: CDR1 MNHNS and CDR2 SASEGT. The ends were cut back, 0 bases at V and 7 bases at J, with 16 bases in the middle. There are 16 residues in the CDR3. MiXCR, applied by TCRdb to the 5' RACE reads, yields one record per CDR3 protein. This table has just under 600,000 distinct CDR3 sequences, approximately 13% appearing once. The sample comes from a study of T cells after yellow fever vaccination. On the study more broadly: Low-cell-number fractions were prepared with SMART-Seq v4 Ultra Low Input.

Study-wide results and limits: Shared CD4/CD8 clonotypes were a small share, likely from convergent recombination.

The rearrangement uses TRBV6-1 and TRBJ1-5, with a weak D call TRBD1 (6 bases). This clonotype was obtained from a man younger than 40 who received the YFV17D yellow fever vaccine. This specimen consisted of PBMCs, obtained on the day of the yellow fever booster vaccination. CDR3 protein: CASSEATGRVWQPQHF. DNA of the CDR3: TGTGCCAGCAGTGAAGCAACAGGGAGGGTATGGCAGCCCCAGCATTTT.